The clone carrying this T cell receptor (beta chain) was seen more than once but under ten times. The antigen is unknown. The method was immunoSEQ multiplex PCR; TCRdb's version includes in-frame clones alone and lacks a portion of them. The data hold roughly 41,000 clones, with 85% to 90% observed a single time. V gave up 2 bases and J gave up 6 bases, with 14 bases separating them. Germline V gives CDR1 MGHRA, CDR2 YSYEKL. The CDR3 extends over 15 amino acids. These data are taken from a study of lymphopenia after photon versus proton radiotherapy. Findings and caveats of the study: Relative stability marked proton patients; photon patients lost diversity and naive cells. Oligoclonal CD8+ Temra expansion after nadir drove photon patients' diversity drop.

The material was peripheral blood, obtained from a patient treated with photon-based radiotherapy. The rearrangement links TRBV4-1 to TRBJ2-1; a weak D match, TRBD2 (7 bases). This clonotype originated in a man aged 45-60 years with gastric cancer. Written as DNA, the CDR3 is TGCGCCAGCAGCCAACGGGGGGCGCGGTTCAATGAGCAGTTCTTC. This sequence encodes CASSQRGARFNEQFF.